The subject of this entry is one T cell receptor beta chain. TCRdb's copy holds only in-frame clones and misses some; the assay was immunoSEQ multiplex PCR. The top ten clones hold roughly 2.9% of a sample with over 45,000 clones, about 86% of them seen once. This CDR3 contains 14 residues. V lost 3 bases and J 1 base, leaving 10 bases between the germline ends. From germline, CDR1 is SGDLS and CDR2 YYNGEE. These data originate in a study of PD-L1 blockade in urothelial cancer. The patients' disease, urothelial carcinoma, was locally advanced or metastatic. The rearrangement links TRBV9 to TRBJ1-1; no clear D. This sequence originates from a man aged 45 to 65 with urothelial cancer. This sample comprised PBMCs, obtained around atezolizumab (anti-PD-L1) treatment. The CDR3 protein is CASSAVSRNTEAFF. CDR3 DNA sequence: TGTGCCAGCAGCGCCGTTTCTAGGAACACTGAAGCTTTCTTT.